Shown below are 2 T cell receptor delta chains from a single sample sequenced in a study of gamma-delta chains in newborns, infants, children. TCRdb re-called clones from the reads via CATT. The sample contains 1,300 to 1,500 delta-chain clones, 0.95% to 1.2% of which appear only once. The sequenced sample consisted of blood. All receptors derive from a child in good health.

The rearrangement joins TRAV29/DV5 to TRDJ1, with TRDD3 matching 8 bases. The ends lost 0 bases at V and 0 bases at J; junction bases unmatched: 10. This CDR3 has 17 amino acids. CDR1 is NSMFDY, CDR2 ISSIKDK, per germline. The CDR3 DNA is TGTGCAGCAAGCGGGGGTTGGGATACGGGCTACACCGATAAACTCATCTTT. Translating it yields CAASGGWDTGYTDKLIF.

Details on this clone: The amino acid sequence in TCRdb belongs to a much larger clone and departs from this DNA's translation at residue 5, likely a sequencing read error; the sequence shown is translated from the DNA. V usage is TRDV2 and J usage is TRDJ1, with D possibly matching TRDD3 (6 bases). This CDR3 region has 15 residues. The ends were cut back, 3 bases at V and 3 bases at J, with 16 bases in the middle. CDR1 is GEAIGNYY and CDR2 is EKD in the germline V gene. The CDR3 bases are TGTGCCTGTGACGCCGTTGGATACATGGCCGATAAACTCATCTTT. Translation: CACDAVGYMADKLIF.